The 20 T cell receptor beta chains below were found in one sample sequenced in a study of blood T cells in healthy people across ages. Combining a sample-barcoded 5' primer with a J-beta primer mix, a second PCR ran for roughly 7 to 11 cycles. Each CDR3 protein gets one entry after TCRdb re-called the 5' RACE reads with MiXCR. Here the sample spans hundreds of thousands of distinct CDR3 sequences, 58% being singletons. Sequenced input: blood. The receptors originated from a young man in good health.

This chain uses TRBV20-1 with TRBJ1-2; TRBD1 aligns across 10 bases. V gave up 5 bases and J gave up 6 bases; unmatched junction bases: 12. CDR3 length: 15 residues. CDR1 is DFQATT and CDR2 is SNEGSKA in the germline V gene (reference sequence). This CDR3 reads CSASLQGQGNHGYTF. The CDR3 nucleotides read TGCAGTGCTTCCCTTCAGGGACAGGGGAACCATGGCTACACCTTC.

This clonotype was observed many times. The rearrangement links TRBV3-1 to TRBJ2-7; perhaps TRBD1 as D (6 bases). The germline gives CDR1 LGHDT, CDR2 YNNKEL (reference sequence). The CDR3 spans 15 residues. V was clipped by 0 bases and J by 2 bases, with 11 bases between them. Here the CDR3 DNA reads TGTGCCAGCAGCCAAGACGGACAGTCGACCTACGAGCAGTACTTC. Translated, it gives CASSQDGQSTYEQYF.

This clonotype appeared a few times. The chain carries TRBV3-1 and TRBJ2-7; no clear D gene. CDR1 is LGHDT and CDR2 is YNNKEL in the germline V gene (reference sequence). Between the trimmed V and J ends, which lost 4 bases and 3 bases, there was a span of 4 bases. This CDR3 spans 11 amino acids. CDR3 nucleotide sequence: TGTGCCAGCAGCCGAATCTACGAGCAGTACTTC. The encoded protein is CASSRIYEQYF.

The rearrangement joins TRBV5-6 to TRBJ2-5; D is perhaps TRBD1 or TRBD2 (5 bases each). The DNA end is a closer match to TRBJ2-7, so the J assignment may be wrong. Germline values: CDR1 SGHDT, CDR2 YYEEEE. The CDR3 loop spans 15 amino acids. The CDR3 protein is CASSFRGGPIYEQYF. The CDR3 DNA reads TGTGCCAGCAGCTTTCGGGGCGGGCCGATCTACGAGCAGTACTTC.

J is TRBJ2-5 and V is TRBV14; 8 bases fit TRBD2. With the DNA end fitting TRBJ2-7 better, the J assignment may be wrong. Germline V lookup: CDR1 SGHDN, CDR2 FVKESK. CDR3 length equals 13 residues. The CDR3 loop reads CASSLAGLREQYF. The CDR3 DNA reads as TGTGCCAGCAGCCTAGCGGGACTCCGCGAGCAGTACTTC.

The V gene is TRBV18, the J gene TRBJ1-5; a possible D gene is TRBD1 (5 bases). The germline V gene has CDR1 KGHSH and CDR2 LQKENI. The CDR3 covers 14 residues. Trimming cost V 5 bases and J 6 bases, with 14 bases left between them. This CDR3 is CASSEGRRGQPQHF. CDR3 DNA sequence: TGTGCCAGCTCAGAAGGACGAAGGGGTCAGCCCCAGCATTTT.

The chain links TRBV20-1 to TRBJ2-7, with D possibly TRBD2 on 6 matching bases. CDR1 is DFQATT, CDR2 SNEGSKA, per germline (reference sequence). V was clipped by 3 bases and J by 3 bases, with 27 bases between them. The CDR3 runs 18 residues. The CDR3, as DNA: TGCAGTGCTAGGCCCTCCGGTCCGCTAGCGAGCCATGTCTACGAGCAGTACTTC. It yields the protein CSARPSGPLASHVYEQYF.

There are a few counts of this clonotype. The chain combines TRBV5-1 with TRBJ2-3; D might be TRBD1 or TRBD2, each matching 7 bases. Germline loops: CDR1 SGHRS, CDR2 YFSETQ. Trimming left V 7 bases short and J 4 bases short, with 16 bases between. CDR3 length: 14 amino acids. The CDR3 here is CASAQGGGADTQYF. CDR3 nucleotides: TGCGCCAGCGCCCAGGGGGGAGGGGCAGATACGCAGTATTTT.

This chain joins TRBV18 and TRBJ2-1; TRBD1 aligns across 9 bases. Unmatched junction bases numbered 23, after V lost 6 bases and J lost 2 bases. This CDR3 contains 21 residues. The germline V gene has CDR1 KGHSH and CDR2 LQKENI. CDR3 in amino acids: CASSPFRGQGRIATTYNEQFF. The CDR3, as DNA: TGTGCCAGCTCGCCATTTCGTGGACAGGGGAGAATAGCGACGACCTACAATGAGCAGTTCTTC.

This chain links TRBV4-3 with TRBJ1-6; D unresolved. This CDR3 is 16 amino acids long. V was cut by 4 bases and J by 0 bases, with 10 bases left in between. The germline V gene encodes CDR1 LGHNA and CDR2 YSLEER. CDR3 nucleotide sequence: TGCGCCAGCAGCCCAGGCGTGAGCTCCTATAATTCACCCCTCCACTTT. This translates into CASSPGVSSYNSPLHF.

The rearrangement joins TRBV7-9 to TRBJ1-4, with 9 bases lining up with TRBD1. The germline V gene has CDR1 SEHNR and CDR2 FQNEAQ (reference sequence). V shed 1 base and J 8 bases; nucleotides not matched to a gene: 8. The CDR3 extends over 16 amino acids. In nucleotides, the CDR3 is TGTGCCAGCAGCTTAGGTCTGCGACAGGGGGGAGAAAAACTGTTTTTT. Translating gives CASSLGLRQGGEKLFF.

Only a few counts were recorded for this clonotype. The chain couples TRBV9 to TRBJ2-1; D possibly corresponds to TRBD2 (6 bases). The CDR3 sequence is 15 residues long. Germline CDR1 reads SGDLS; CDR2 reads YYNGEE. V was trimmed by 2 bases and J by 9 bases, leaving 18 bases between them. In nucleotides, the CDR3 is TGTGCCAGCAGCGTTAGTAGGGGAGGCCTCCGTGAGCAGTTCTTC. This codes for CASSVSRGGLREQFF.

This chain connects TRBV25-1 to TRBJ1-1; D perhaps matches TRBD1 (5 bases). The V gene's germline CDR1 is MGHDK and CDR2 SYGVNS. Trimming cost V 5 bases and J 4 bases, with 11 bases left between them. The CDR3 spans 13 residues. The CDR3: CASSLKGSTEAFF. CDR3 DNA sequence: TGTGCCAGCAGTTTAAAGGGGTCCACTGAAGCTTTCTTT.

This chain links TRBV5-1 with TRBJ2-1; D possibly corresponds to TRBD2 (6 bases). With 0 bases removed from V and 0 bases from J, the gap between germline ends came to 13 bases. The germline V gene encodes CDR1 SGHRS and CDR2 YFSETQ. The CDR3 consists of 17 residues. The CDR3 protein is CASSLGLAQSSYNEQFF. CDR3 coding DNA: TGCGCCAGCAGCTTGGGGCTAGCGCAAAGCTCCTACAATGAGCAGTTCTTC.

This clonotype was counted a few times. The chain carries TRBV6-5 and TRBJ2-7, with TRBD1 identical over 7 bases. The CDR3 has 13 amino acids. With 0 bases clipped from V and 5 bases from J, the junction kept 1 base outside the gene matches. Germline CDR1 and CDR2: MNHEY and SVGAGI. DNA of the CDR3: TGTGCCAGCAGTTACTCACAGGGGAACGAGCAGTACTTC. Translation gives CASSYSQGNEQYF.

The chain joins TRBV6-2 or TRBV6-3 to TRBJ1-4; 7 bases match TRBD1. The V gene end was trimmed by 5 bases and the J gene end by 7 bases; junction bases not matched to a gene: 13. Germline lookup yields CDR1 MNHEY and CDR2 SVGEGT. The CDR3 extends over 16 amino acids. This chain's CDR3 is CASSDTGEKGGEKLFF. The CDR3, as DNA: TGTGCCAGCAGTGATACAGGGGAGAAAGGAGGTGAAAAACTGTTTTTT.

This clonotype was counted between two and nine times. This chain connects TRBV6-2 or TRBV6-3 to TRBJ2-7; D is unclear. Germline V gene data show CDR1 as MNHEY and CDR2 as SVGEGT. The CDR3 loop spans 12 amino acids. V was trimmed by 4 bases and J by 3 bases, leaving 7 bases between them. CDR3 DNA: TGTGCCAGCAGTTCTTTCTACTACGAGCAGTACTTC. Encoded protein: CASSSFYYEQYF.

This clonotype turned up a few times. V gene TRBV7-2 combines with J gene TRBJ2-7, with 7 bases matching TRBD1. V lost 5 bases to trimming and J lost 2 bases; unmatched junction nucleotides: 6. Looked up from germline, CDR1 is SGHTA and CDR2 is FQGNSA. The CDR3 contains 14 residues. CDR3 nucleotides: TGTGCCAGCAGCACGTGGACAGGCCCCTACGAGCAGTACTTC. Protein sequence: CASSTWTGPYEQYF.

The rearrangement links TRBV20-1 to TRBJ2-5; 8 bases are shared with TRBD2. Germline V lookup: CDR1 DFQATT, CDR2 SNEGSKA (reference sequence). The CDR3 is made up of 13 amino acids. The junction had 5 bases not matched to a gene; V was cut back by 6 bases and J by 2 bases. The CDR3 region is CSATSGSQETQYF. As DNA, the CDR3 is TGCAGTGCCACTAGCGGCTCACAAGAGACCCAGTACTTC.

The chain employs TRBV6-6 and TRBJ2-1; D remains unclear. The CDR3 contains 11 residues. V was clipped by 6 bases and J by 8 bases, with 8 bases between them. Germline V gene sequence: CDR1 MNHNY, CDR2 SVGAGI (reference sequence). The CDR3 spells CASRAVDEQFF. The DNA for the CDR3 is TGTGCCAGCAGGGCAGTTGATGAGCAGTTCTTC.